These 15 T cell receptor beta chains originate from one sample sequenced in a study of shared clonotypes between healthy human individuals. Using immunoSEQ multiplex PCR, the repertoire was profiled, and TCRdb retains in-frame clones only, with some absent. Counted here are some 470,000 clones, 76% occurring once; the ten biggest clones make up approximately 13%. What was sequenced was PBMCs. The receptors derive from a woman aged 40 to 50 in good health. Some clones in this sample may be carry-over from other donors' samples.

V and J are TRBV6-5 and TRBJ2-7, with 8 nucleotides matching TRBD1. The CDR3 extends over 14 amino acids. V gave up 2 bases and J gave up 3 bases; unmatched junction bases: 3. Germline values: CDR1 MNHEY, CDR2 SVGAGI. CDR3 residues: CASSYRTGGYEQYF. The CDR3 coding sequence is TGTGCCAGCAGTTACCGAACAGGGGGCTACGAGCAGTACTTC.

The chain is built from TRBV27 and TRBJ2-7, with 8 bases identical to TRBD1. This CDR3 is 15 amino acids long. With V trimmed by 2 bases and J by 0 bases, 3 bases remained unmatched. CDR1 and CDR2 from the germline V gene are MNHEY and SMNVEV (reference sequence). The DNA of the CDR3 is TGTGCCAGCAGTTTAGGCAGGGGGCGCTCCTACGAGCAGTACTTC. As protein: CASSLGRGRSYEQYF.

V usage is TRBV19 and J usage is TRBJ1-5; D is possibly TRBD1 (5 bases). V lost 3 bases and J lost 2, with 11 bases in between. The CDR3 length is 15 residues. CDR1 is LNHDA and CDR2 is SQIVND in the germline V gene (reference sequence). This chain's CDR3 is CASSIWQGGNQPQHF. CDR3 bases: TGTGCCAGTAGTATCTGGCAGGGAGGCAATCAGCCCCAGCATTTT.

The rearrangement links TRBV6-6 to TRBJ2-1; D is unclear. Germline assignment: CDR1 MNHNY and CDR2 SVGAGI (reference sequence). V was cut by 2 bases and J by 7 bases, with 0 bases left in between. The CDR3 loop spans 10 amino acids. The CDR3 bases are TGTGCCAGCAGTTACAATGAGCAGTTCTTC. Protein sequence: CASSYNEQFF.

The V gene is TRBV6-5, the J gene TRBJ2-2; TRBD1 matches 11 bases. The CDR3 spans 15 residues. V gave up 6 bases and J gave up 4 bases; unmatched junction bases: 4. Germline lookup yields CDR1 MNHEY and CDR2 SVGAGI. The CDR3 nucleotides are TGTGCCAGCAGCAAGGGACAGGGGGGCACCGGGGAGCTGTTTTTT. Translated, it gives CASSKGQGGTGELFF.

The gene calls are TRBV6-1 and TRBJ1-2; weak D call: TRBD1 (5 bases). This CDR3 spans 15 amino acids. Trimming pared 4 bases from V and 3 bases from J, leaving 15 bases between. The germline CDR1 and CDR2 sequences are MNHNS and SASEGT. The CDR3 DNA follows: TGTGCCAGCAGTGGGATCGAAAGGGGTGACTATGGCTACACCTTC. Translated: CASSGIERGDYGYTF.

This clone has a count of ten or more. The chain couples TRBV2 to TRBJ2-2, with D unresolved. This CDR3 is built from 14 residues. Trimming cost V 0 bases and J 5 bases, with 7 bases left between them. Germline CDR1 is SNHLY and CDR2 is FYNNEI. The DNA for the CDR3 is TGTGCCAGCAGTGAAGCGTCCGGAACCGGGGAGCTGTTTTTT. Translating it yields CASSEASGTGELFF. Full variable domain (outside the CDR3, taken from reference TRBV2 and TRBJ2-2): EPEVTQTPSHQVTQMGQEVILRCVPISNHLYFYWYRQILGQKVEFLVSFYNNEISEKSEIFDDQFSVERPDGSNFTLKIRSTKLEDSAMYFCASSEASGTGELFFGEGSRLTVL.

This clone has a handful of counts. The gene calls are TRBV5-8 and TRBJ2-2; 8 bases align to TRBD1. The V gene end was trimmed by 1 base and the J gene end by 5 bases; junction bases not matched to a gene: 4. The CDR3 sequence is 15 residues long. Looked up from germline, CDR1 is SGHTS and CDR2 is YDEGEE. This CDR3 reads CASSLFRGRTGELFF. The DNA of the CDR3 is TGTGCCAGCAGCTTGTTCAGGGGGCGAACCGGGGAGCTGTTTTTT.

V and J are TRBV5-1 and TRBJ2-2; unclear D gene. The CDR3 runs 15 residues. The V gene's germline CDR1 is SGHRS and CDR2 YFSETQ. V lost 1 base and J 0 bases, leaving 7 bases between the germline ends. CDR3: CASSLYGSNTGELFF. CDR3 DNA sequence: TGCGCCAGCAGCTTGTACGGATCGAACACCGGGGAGCTGTTTTTT.

The chain recombines TRBV6-6 with TRBJ2-7; possible D gene TRBD2, 6 bases. Germline loops: CDR1 MNHNY, CDR2 SVGAGI (reference sequence). The CDR3 loop spans 14 amino acids. The V end lost 5 bases, the J end lost 0 bases, and 11 bases lay between the germline ends. CDR3 sequence: CASSVAGGSYEQYF. CDR3 nucleotides: TGTGCCAGCAGTGTCGCCGGGGGCTCCTACGAGCAGTACTTC.

This clone was seen a single time. V usage is TRBV7-3 and J usage is TRBJ2-3; TRBD2 aligns across 8 bases. V was pared by 4 bases and J by 4 bases, with 7 bases of the junction left unmatched. This CDR3 spans 15 amino acids. CDR1 and CDR2 (germline): SGHTA, FQGTGA. CDR3 loop: CASSSQSGSADTQYF. CDR3 in DNA: TGTGCCAGCAGCTCCCAAAGCGGGAGCGCAGATACGCAGTATTTT.

The genes are TRBV5-1 and TRBJ2-1, with TRBD2 identical over 12 bases. CDR1 and CDR2 from the germline V gene are SGHRS and YFSETQ. The CDR3 consists of 18 residues. V dropped 0 bases and J dropped 4; count of bases not matched to a gene: 8. The chain's CDR3 is CASSLASLAGGKYNEQFF. CDR3 nucleotides: TGCGCCAGCAGCTTGGCCTCACTAGCGGGAGGTAAATACAATGAGCAGTTCTTC.

This chain connects TRBV29-1 to TRBJ2-5; tentatively, D is TRBD1 (6 bases). Per the germline V gene, CDR1 is SQVTM and CDR2 is ANQGSEA. CDR3 length equals 12 residues. The CDR3 spells CSGGQTKETQYF. The CDR3, as DNA: TGCAGTGGGGGCCAGACTAAAGAGACCCAGTACTTC. Combining the CDR3 with reference TRBV29-1 and TRBJ2-5 gives the whole variable domain SAVISQKPSRDICQRGTSLTIQCQVDSQVTMMFWYRQQPGQSLTLIATANQGSEATYESGFVIDKFPISRPNLTFSTLTVSNMSPEDSSIYLCSGGQTKETQYFGPGTRLLVL.

This clone has just a few counts. This chain joins TRBV29-1 and TRBJ1-5, with TRBD1 as a possible D gene (5 bases). V was shortened by 4 bases and J by 4 bases, with 8 bases between the two germline ends. The CDR3 is 12 residues long. Germline lookup yields CDR1 SQVTM and CDR2 ANQGSEA. CDR3 protein: CSVGDFNQPQHF. CDR3 DNA sequence: TGCAGCGTTGGGGACTTTAATCAGCCCCAGCATTTT.

In the case of this clone: It is likely a read error: a sequence one base away is far more abundant. In DNA, the CDR3 is TGTGCCAGCAGCTCCATCGCAGGGGGCGAGACCCAGTACTTC. Amino acid sequence: CASSSIAGGETQYF. The chain employs TRBV7-9 and TRBJ2-5, with 8 bases that match TRBD1. After removal of 4 bases from V and 5 bases from J, the junction contained 6 bases not matched to a gene. The CDR3 extends over 14 amino acids. The germline V gene has CDR1 SEHNR and CDR2 FQNEAQ (reference sequence).